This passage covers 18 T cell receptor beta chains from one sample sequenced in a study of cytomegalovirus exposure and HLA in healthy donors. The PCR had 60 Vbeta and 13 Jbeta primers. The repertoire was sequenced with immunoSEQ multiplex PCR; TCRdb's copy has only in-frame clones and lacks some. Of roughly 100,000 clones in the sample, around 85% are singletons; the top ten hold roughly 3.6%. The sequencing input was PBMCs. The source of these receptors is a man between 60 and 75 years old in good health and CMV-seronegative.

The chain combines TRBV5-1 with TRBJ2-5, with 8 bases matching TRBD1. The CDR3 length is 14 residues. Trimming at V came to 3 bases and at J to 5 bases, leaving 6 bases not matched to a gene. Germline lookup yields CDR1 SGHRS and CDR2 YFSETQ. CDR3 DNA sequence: TGCGCCAGCAGCTATCAGGGGGCGCGGGAGACCCAGTACTTC. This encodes CASSYQGARETQYF.

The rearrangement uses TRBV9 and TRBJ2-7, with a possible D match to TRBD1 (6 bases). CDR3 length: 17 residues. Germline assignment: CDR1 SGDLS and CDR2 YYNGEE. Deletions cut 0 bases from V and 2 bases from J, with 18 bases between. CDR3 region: CASSVDPSQQGPYEQYF. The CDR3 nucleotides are TGTGCCAGCAGCGTAGACCCCAGCCAACAGGGACCCTACGAGCAGTACTTC.

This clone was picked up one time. CDR3 loop: CASSPGLAGNNEQFF. In DNA, the CDR3 is TGTGCCAGCAGCCCGGGACTAGCGGGAAACAATGAGCAGTTCTTC. The rearrangement links TRBV7-7 to TRBJ2-1; TRBD2 matches at 13 bases. CDR3 length: 15 residues. Germline trimming cut 5 bases from V and 5 bases from J; bases unmatched to any gene: 3. Per germline, CDR1 SSHAT and CDR2 FNYEAQ (reference sequence).

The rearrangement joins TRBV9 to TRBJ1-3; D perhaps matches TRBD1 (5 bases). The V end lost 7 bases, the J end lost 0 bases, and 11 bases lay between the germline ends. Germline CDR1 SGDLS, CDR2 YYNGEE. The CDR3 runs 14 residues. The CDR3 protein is CASRGGVSGNTIYF. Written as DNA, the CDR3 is TGTGCCAGCCGCGGGGGAGTCTCTGGAAACACCATATATTTT. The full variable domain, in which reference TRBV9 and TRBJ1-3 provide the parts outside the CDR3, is DSGVTQTPKHLITATGQRVTLRCSPRSGDLSVYWYQQSLDQGLQFLIQYYNGEERAKGNILERFSAQQFPDLHSELNLSSLELGDSALYFCASRGGVSGNTIYFGEGSWLTVV.

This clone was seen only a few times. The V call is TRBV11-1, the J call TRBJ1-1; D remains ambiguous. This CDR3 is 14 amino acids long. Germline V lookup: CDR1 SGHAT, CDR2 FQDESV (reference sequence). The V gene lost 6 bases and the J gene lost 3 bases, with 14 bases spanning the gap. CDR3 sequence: CASRTGGGYTEAFF. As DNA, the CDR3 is TGTGCCAGCAGGACGGGAGGCGGCTACACTGAAGCTTTCTTT.

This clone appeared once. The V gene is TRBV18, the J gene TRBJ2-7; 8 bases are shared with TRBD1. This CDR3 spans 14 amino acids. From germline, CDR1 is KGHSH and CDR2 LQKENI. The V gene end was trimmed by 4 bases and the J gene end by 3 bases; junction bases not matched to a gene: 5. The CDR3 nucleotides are TGTGCCAGCTCACACCGGACAGGGCTCTACGAGCAGTACTTC. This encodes CASSHRTGLYEQYF.

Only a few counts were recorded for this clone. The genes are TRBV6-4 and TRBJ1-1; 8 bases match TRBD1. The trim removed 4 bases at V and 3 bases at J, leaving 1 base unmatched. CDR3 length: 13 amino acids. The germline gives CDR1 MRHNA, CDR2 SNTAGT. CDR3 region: CASSADRDTEAFF. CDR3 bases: TGTGCCAGCAGTGCGGACAGGGACACTGAAGCTTTCTTT.

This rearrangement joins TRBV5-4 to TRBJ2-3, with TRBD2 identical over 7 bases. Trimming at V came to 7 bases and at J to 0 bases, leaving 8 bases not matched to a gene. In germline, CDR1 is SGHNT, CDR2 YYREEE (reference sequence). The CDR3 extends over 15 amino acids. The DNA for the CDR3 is TGTGCCAGCCACCTGGGGGGGTATAGCACAGATACGCAGTATTTT. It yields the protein CASHLGGYSTDTQYF.

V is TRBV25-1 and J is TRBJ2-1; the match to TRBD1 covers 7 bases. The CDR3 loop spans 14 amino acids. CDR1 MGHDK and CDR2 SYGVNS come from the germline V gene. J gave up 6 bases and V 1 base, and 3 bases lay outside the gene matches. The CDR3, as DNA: TGTGCCAGCAGTGAATTGGCAGGGGGCAATGAGCAGTTCTTC. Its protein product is CASSELAGGNEQFF.

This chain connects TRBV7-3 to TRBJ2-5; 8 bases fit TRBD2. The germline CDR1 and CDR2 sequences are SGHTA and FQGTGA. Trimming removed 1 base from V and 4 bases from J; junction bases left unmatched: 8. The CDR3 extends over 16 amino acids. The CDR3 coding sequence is TGTGCCAGCAGCTTAAGAGGGGGGGCGGGGGGAGAGACCCAGTACTTC. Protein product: CASSLRGGAGGETQYF.

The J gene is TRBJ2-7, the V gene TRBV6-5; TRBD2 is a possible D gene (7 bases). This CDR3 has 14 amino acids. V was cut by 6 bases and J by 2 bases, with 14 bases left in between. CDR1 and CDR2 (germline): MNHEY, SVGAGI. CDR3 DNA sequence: TGTGCCAGCAGCCCGAGGGGGGGCCCCTACGAGCAGTACTTC. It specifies CASSPRGGPYEQYF.

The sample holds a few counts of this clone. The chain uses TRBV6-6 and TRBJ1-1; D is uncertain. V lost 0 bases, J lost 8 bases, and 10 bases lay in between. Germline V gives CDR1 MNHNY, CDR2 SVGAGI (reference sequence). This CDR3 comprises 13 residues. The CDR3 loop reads CASSYSITSEAFF. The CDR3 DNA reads TGTGCCAGCAGTTACTCGATAACATCCGAAGCTTTCTTT.

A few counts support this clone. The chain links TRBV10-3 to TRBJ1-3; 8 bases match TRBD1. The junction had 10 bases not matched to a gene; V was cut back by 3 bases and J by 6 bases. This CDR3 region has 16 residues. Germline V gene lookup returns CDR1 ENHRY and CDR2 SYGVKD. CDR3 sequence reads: CAISERGGTGKNTIYF. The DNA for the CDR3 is TGTGCCATCAGTGAAAGAGGGGGGACAGGCAAAAACACCATATATTTT.

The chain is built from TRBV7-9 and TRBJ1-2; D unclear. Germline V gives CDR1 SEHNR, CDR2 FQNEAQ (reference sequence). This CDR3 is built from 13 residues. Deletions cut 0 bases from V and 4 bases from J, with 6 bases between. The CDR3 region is CASSLAQIYGYTF. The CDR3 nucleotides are TGTGCCAGCAGCTTAGCCCAGATCTATGGCTACACCTTC.

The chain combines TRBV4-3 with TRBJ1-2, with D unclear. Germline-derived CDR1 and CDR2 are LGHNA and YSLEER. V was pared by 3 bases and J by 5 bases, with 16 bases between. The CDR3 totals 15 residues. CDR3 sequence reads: CASSQSEKGVYGYTF. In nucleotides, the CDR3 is TGCGCCAGCAGCCAGTCAGAGAAGGGAGTGTATGGCTACACCTTC.

CDR3 protein: CASSQPRENTEAFF. For the CDR3, the DNA is TGCGCCAGCAGCCAGCCCCGGGAGAACACTGAAGCTTTCTTT. The rearrangement uses TRBV4-1 and TRBJ1-1; D gene ambiguous. The germline V gene encodes CDR1 MGHRA and CDR2 YSYEKL. Trimming took off 3 bases at V and 1 base at J, with 9 bases between the two ends. CDR3 length: 14 residues.

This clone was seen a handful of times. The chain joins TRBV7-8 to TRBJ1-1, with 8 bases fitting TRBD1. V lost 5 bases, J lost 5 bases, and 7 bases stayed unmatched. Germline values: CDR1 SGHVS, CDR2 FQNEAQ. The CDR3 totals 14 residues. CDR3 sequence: CASSPRRGRTEAFF. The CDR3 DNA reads TGTGCCAGCAGCCCCCGCAGGGGGCGGACTGAAGCTTTCTTT.

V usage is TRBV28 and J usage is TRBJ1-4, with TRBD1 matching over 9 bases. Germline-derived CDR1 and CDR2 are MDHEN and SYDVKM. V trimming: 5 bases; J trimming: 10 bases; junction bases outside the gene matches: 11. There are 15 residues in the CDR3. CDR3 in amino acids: CASSTSGTGSRKLFF. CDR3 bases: TGTGCCAGCAGTACGTCCGGGACAGGGTCACGAAAACTGTTTTTT.